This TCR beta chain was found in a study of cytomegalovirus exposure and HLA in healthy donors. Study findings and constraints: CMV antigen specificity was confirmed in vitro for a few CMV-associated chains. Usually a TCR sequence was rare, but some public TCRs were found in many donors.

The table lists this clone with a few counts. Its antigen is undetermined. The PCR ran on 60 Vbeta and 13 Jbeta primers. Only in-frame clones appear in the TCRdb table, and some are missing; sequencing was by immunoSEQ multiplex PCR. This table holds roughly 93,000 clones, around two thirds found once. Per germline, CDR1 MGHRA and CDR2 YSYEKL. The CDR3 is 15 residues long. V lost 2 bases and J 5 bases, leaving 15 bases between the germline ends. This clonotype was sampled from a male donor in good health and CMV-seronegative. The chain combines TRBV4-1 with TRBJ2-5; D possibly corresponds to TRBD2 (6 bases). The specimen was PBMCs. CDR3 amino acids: CASSQIWGGVETQYF. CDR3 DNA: TGCGCCAGCAGCCAAATCTGGGGAGGCGTTGAGACCCAGTACTTC.